This T cell receptor beta chain was profiled in a study of blood T cells in healthy people across ages. It was with a sample-barcoded 5' primer and a J-beta primer mix that a second PCR of about 7 to 12 cycles was run. A template-switch adaptor containing 12 random nucleotides labeled each cDNA molecule. Using its own MiXCR run on the 5' RACE reads, TCRdb lists one record per CDR3 protein. The sample has roughly 1.5 million distinct CDR3 sequences; roughly 43% are singletons. The length of the CDR3 is 12 residues. The V gene lost 4 bases and the J gene lost 13 bases, with 14 bases spanning the gap. There were healthy Caucasian individuals from Russia, aged roughly 6 to 90, serving as donors.

This chain uses TRBV12-3 or TRBV12-4 with TRBJ2-4; maybe TRBD2 (6 bases). This clonotype was sampled from a woman aged 18-29 years in good health. Material: blood. CDR3 DNA: TGTGCCAGCAGTTCGATTCTCCGGGAGCAGTACTTC. Translating it yields CASSSILREQYF.